The present entry profiles one TCR beta chain with its context. What it binds is not known. Within the sample, other DNA sequences also encode this same CDR3. Noted treatment: oral pan-JAK inhibitor, 5-10 mg twice daily. Sorted out of PBMCs were CD4+ T cells and CD8+ T cells. This entry is derived from a study of CD8+ T cells in alopecia areata. General study findings and limits: One nonresponder makes the tie between baseline CD8+ expansion and response uncertain. Relative to mice, TCR sharing across patients was less clear, a difference possibly HLA-related. Scalp clonality and expanded CD8+ clones among the top 100 were significantly decreased by tofacitinib.

Germline V CDR1 and CDR2: SEHNR, FQNEAQ (reference sequence). This CDR3 comprises 14 residues. V lost 1 base and J 2 bases, leaving 8 bases between the germline ends. Isolated RNA was reverse transcribed into cDNA used as the sequencing template. Method: immunoSEQ multiplex PCR; TCRdb's copy keeps in-frame clones and lacks some. The table includes about 160,000 clones, roughly two thirds detected once. This sequence originates from a human donor with alopecia areata. The sequencing used CD4+ T cells sorted from blood, collected at week 4, from a patient treated with tofacitinib. The J gene is TRBJ1-1, the V gene TRBV7-9; a weak D match, TRBD1 (6 bases). The CDR3 loop is CASSLEGGNTEAFF. The CDR3 nucleotides read TGTGCCAGCAGCTTAGAGGGGGGAAACACTGAAGCTTTCTTT. Complete variable domain (other parts from reference TRBV7-9 and TRBJ1-1): DTGVSQNPRHKITKRGQNVTFRCDPISEHNRLYWYRQTLGQGPEFLTYFQNEAQLEKSRLLSDRFSAERPKGSFSTLEIQRTEQGDSAMYLCASSLEGGNTEAFFGQGTRLTVV.